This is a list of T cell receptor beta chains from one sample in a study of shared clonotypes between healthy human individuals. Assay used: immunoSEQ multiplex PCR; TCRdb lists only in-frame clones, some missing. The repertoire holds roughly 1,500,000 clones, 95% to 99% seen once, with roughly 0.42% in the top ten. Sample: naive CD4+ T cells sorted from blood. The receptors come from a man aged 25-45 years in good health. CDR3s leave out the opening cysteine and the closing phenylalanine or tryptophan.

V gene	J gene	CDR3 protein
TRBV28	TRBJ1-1	ASSRQGGLHTEAF
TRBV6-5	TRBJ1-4	ASSYAAGTNEKLF
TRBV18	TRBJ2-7	ASSPRRGQSYEQY
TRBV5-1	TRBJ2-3	ASSRTYREGWRDTQY
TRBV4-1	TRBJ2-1	ASSYYVQAYNEQF
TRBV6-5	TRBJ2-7	ASSYTGQGPEQY
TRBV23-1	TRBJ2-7	ASSRGSSGGYEQY
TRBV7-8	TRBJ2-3	ASSQRDRGPGTDTQY
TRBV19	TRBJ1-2	ASSIWTYNYGYT
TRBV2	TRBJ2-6	ASSPDRTGANVLT
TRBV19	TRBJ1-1	ASSTARGLTEAF
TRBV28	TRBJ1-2	ASSLGRNYGYT
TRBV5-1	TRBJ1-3	ASSSNRASGNTIY
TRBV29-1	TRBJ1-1	SVGQGAQTEAF
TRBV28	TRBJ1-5	ASSYADRLYQPQH
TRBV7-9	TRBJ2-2	ASSLAGGPTGELF
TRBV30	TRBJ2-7	AWSGQGVKY
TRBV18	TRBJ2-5	ASSRQNQETQY
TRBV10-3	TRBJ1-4	AISDPDSNEKLF
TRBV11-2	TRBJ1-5	ASSFQGDQPQH
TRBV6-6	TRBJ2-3	ASSFEFTDTQY
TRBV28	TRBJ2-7	ASSGGDRGTYEQY
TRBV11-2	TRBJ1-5	ASSLSWARVQPQH
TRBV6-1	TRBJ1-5	ASSRQGNQPQH
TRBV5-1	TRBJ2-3	ASSLGTRGTDTQY
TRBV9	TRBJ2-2	ASEEAGELF
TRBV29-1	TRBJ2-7	SVSSSSYEQY
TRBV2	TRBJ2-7	ASSRIGTSYEQY
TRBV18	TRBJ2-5	ASSPPGETQY
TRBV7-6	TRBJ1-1	ASSKRQGQNTEAF
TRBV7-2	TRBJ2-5	ASSPHRETQY
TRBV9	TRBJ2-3	ASSVAVYNTQY
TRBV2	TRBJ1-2	ASSTDRPGYGYT
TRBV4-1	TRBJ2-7	ASSQAGALPSYEQY
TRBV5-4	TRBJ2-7	ASSSKTGREGQY
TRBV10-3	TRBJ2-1	AISATGGRFGDEQF
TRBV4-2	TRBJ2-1	ASSQARGRSSYNEQF
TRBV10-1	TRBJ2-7	ASPRDPGGYEQY
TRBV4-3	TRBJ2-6	ASSRYPPGRIIPTGANVLT
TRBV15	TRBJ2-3	ATSRGLAQTDTQY
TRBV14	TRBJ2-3	ASSQDPLTDTQY
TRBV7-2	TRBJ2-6	AARAPAGDLSGANVLT
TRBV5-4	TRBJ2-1	ASSPRGGESYNEQF
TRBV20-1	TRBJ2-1	SARAPYEGF
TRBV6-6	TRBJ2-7	ASSYSSGPLAGEQY
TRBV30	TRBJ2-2	AWSFGGIGSGELF
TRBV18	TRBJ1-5	ASSRVSGFNQPQH
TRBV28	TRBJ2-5	ASSFLAGVAETQY
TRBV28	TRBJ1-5	ASIGGRGNQPQH
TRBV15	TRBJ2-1	ATSRDFLEKGEQF
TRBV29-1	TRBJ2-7	SATWQNPYEQY
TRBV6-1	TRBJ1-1	ASSEPRRLTEAF
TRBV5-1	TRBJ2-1	ASSFERGRYNEQF
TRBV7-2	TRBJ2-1	ASSLRGAGTSGRNEQF